The subject of this entry is one T cell receptor (beta chain). Its antigen target is currently unknown. No base quality values were provided; no much bigger clone lies one nucleotide off. Genomic DNA served as template for TCR beta VDJ combination and CDR3 sequence profiling. An Illumina HiSeq 2000 was used for TCR repertoire sequencing. On the authors' methods: Repertoires were assessed using TRBV/TRBJ rearrangement plots, CDR3 size and DJ length profiles, and Simpson's diversity index. Whichever DNA sequence was most abundant in the deep sequencing data was defined as the immunodominant clone. CDR3 amino acid sequences were checked for sharing across subjects and were also compared against the VDJdb database and published repertoires. TCRdb applied fastp at Q25 and MiXCR to the public reads, then kept only in-frame beta chains. When rows share a CDR3 protein, they turn into one entry using the most common DNA and genes. What appears here as the V and J calls and clone size reflects TCRdb's work, not the paper's. The table for this sample lists around 400,000 distinct CDR3 sequences; about two thirds of them were counted only once. The ten largest clones represent 4% of the sample.

The germline V gene (reference sequence) specifies PRHDT as CDR1 and FYEKMQ as CDR2. Including the terminal cysteine and phenylalanine, the CDR3 comprises 13 residues. This entry keeps only the CDR3 DNA: 39 bases, framed from base 1. V loses 8 bases, J loses 3 bases, and the germline ends lie 14 bases apart. This entry belongs to a study of CD8+CD57+ T cells in acquired aplastic anemia (dated by TCRdb to 2017 to 2018). Context from the whole study: Extracted DNA from sorted CD4+ and CD8+ cells averaged around 3.2 ug, ranging from roughly 0.2 to 30 ug. An average of approximately 9.8 million reads for CD4+ cells and under 13 million reads for CD8+ cells was obtained from healthy donor samples. The paper's findings and limits, for the study overall: No significant difference in CD8+ Simpson's diversity was found between patients and healthy controls (P=0.060). About 29 CD8+ CDR3 sequences were found to be shared between patients and controls, but these sequences appeared to be highly expressed in patients and within the immunodominant clones of the patients.

In this study, sorted CD4+ and CD8+ T cells from the blood of healthy subjects and of severe aplastic anemia patients had their TCR repertoires deep-sequenced. Ficoll-Paque density gradient centrifugation was used to isolate peripheral blood mononuclear cells. Before DNA was extracted, CD4+ and CD8+ T cells were sorted using either FACS or magnetic beads. What was sequenced was sorted CD4+, CD8+, or CD8+CD57+ T cells (not recorded which) from PBMCs. The sequence derives from a human donor in good health, serving as a control. The rearranged chain carries TRBV13 and TRBJ2-7; the D region possibly corresponds to TRBD1 (6 bases align). The CDR3 protein is CASCPQGYYEQYF. The DNA sequence is as follows: TGTGCCAGCTGCCCCCAGGGGTACTACGAGCAGTACTTC.